These 30 T cell receptor beta chains were all obtained from the same sample, sequenced in a study of T-cell memory formation after mild COVID-19. TCRdb re-analysed the 5' RACE reads in MiXCR, keeping a single row per CDR3 protein. The sample gives 400,000 to 500,000 distinct CDR3 sequences, 20% of which show up once; more than 8% is in the top ten. The sequenced sample was PBMCs or a T cell subset sorted from them (not recorded which). The receptors were gathered from an adult woman who had mild COVID-19 (a few samples of this study predate the infection). Cell type and time point are not known.

The gene calls are TRBV6-1 and TRBJ2-7; a weak D match, TRBD1 (6 bases). The V end lost 6 bases, the J end lost 3 bases, and 15 bases lay between the germline ends. Germline lookup yields CDR1 MNHNS and CDR2 SASEGT. The CDR3 is made up of 14 amino acids. The CDR3 loop reads CASSQGGDDYEQYF. The DNA of the CDR3 is TGTGCCAGCAGCCAAGGGGGAGACGACTACGAGCAGTACTTC.

This clonotype was counted only a few times. The genes are TRBV5-1 and TRBJ1-2, with D perhaps TRBD1 (5 bases). CDR1 and CDR2 (germline): SGHRS, YFSETQ. V shed 0 bases and J shed 2 bases, with 8 bases lying between them. This CDR3 spans 14 amino acids. DNA for the CDR3: TGCGCCAGCAGCTTGGCCCGACAGAACTATGGCTACACCTTC. Translation gives CASSLARQNYGYTF. The full variable domain, completed using reference TRBV5-1 and TRBJ1-2, is KAGVTQTPRYLIKTRGQQVTLSCSPISGHRSVSWYQQTPGQGLQFLFEYFSETQRNKGNFPGRFSGRQFSNSRSEMNVSTLELGDSALYLCASSLARQNYGYTFGSGTRLTVV.

The rearrangement joins TRBV7-2 to TRBJ2-5, with D hard to call. This CDR3 has 15 residues. Germline CDR1 SGHTA, CDR2 FQGNSA. V was trimmed by 1 base and J by 4 bases, leaving 13 bases between them. This CDR3 is CASSLGGSMSETQYF. The CDR3 DNA reads as TGTGCCAGCAGCTTAGGCGGAAGTATGTCAGAGACCCAGTACTTC.

The chain has TRBV27 and TRBJ1-5; the D is unclear. Trimming took off 6 bases at V and 5 bases at J, with 11 bases between the two ends. From germline, CDR1 is MNHEY and CDR2 SMNVEV (reference sequence). There are 13 residues in the CDR3. This CDR3 reads CASSPVGDQPQHF. The CDR3 DNA follows: TGTGCCAGCAGCCCCGTCGGGGATCAGCCCCAGCATTTT.

The gene calls are TRBV4-1 and TRBJ1-2; 7 bases fit TRBD1. Germline assignment: CDR1 MGHRA and CDR2 YSYEKL. The CDR3 spans 15 residues. Unmatched junction bases numbered 5, after V lost 0 bases and J lost 4 bases. The CDR3 loop is CASSQEGGKGYGYTF. As DNA, the CDR3 is TGCGCCAGCAGCCAAGAAGGGGGCAAAGGCTATGGCTACACCTTC.

This clonotype has more than one count but fewer than ten. V usage is TRBV5-1 and J usage is TRBJ2-2; tentative D call: TRBD1 (6 bases). This CDR3 is built from 14 residues. Looked up from germline, CDR1 is SGHRS and CDR2 is YFSETQ. Deletions cut 3 bases from V and 6 bases from J, with 12 bases between. The CDR3 loop reads CASSSMDSAGELFF. The DNA of the CDR3 is TGCGCCAGCAGCTCTATGGACAGTGCCGGGGAGCTGTTTTTT. Variable domain in full (rest from reference TRBV5-1 and TRBJ2-2): KAGVTQTPRYLIKTRGQQVTLSCSPISGHRSVSWYQQTPGQGLQFLFEYFSETQRNKGNFPGRFSGRQFSNSRSEMNVSTLELGDSALYLCASSSMDSAGELFFGEGSRLTVL.

The chain couples TRBV7-2 to TRBJ2-1; D is possibly TRBD2 (5 bases). The CDR3 runs 16 residues. The germline V gene encodes CDR1 SGHTA and CDR2 FQGNSA. Trimming shortened V by 1 base and J by 0 bases, and 10 bases separated the two germline ends. CDR3 bases: TGTGCCAGCAGCTTAGTTGTAGGGAGCTCCTACAATGAGCAGTTCTTC. Encoded protein: CASSLVVGSSYNEQFF.

The chain recombines TRBV5-1 with TRBJ2-3; D gene unclear. Trimming took 3 bases from V and 1 from J, leaving 9 bases between them. Germline lookup yields CDR1 SGHRS and CDR2 YFSETQ. This CDR3 is built from 14 residues. CDR3 region: CASSSDSRTDTQYF. DNA of the CDR3: TGCGCCAGCAGCTCGGATTCACGCACAGATACGCAGTATTTT.

This clonotype was seen a handful of times. V is TRBV6-5 and J is TRBJ1-6; D gene uncertain. Germline V CDR1 and CDR2: MNHEY, SVGAGI. The CDR3 is 16 residues long. The V end was cut by 6 bases, the J end by 9 bases, with 21 bases between. CDR3 sequence (DNA): TGTGCCAGCAGCCAACAATCGACCGCGAGGACTTCACCCCTCCACTTT. This translates into CASSQQSTARTSPLHF.

This clonotype was seen ten or more times. This chain links TRBV12-3 or TRBV12-4 with TRBJ1-1; perhaps TRBD1 as D (5 bases). This CDR3 spans 17 amino acids. Trimming cost V 3 bases and J 0 bases, with 17 bases left between them. CDR3 nucleotides: TGTGCCAGCAGTTTGAGGGACCCCTGGGGTATGAACACTGAAGCTTTCTTT. This codes for CASSLRDPWGMNTEAFF.

A few counts support this clonotype. V usage is TRBV4-2 and J usage is TRBJ1-2; TRBD1 aligns across 7 bases. The length of the CDR3 is 16 residues. Germline V gene lookup returns CDR1 LGHNA and CDR2 YNFKEQ. V dropped 4 bases and J dropped 2; count of bases not matched to a gene: 10. In nucleotides, the CDR3 is TGTGCCAGCAGCCCGAGAGTGGACAGGACGAACTATGGCTACACCTTC. This codes for CASSPRVDRTNYGYTF.

The sample holds a few counts of this clonotype. This rearrangement joins TRBV29-1 to TRBJ1-1; no firm D call. This CDR3 comprises 16 residues. Germline CDR1 and CDR2: SQVTM and ANQGSEA. The germline V and J ends were trimmed by 0 bases and 0 bases, with 14 bases remaining between them. The CDR3 is CSVEDRGGRLNTEAFF. In DNA form, the CDR3 reads TGCAGCGTTGAAGATCGTGGTGGCAGGTTGAACACTGAAGCTTTCTTT.

This chain joins TRBV7-9 and TRBJ2-7, with a possible D match to TRBD1 (6 bases). The CDR3 totals 15 residues. The germline V gene encodes CDR1 SEHNR and CDR2 FQNEAQ (reference sequence). Trimming left V 4 bases short and J 7 bases short, with 20 bases between. In DNA form, the CDR3 reads TGTGCCAGCAGCTCGAGCCGGACAGATTCGAGGGAGCAGTACTTC. Translating gives CASSSSRTDSREQYF.

Ten or more counts support this clonotype. This rearrangement joins TRBV2 to TRBJ1-1; D gene unclear. The V and J ends lost 4 bases and 1 base respectively, with 7 bases between them. The CDR3 extends over 13 amino acids. Germline CDR1 is SNHLY and CDR2 is FYNNEI. CDR3 in amino acids: CASSVQPNTEAFF. The CDR3 DNA reads as TGTGCCAGCAGTGTCCAGCCGAACACTGAAGCTTTCTTT. Using reference TRBV2 and TRBJ1-1 for the parts outside the CDR3, the full variable domain is EPEVTQTPSHQVTQMGQEVILRCVPISNHLYFYWYRQILGQKVEFLVSFYNNEISEKSEIFDDQFSVERPDGSNFTLKIRSTKLEDSAMYFCASSVQPNTEAFFGQGTRLTVV.

The sample holds a few counts of this clonotype. V usage is TRBV5-1 and J usage is TRBJ1-2; tentatively, D is TRBD1 (6 bases). The CDR3 consists of 13 residues. The V end was cut by 2 bases, the J end by 3 bases, with 8 bases between. Looked up from germline, CDR1 is SGHRS and CDR2 is YFSETQ. As DNA, the CDR3 is TGCGCCAGCAGCTTCAACAGGGACTATGGCTACACCTTC. Protein: CASSFNRDYGYTF.

The chain employs TRBV20-1 and TRBJ1-1, with unresolved D. CDR1 is DFQATT and CDR2 is SNEGSKA in the germline V gene (reference sequence). V lost 6 bases to trimming and J lost 3 bases, with 11 bases between them. The CDR3 consists of 12 residues. As DNA, the CDR3 is TGCAGTGCGGCACGGGTTCACACTGAAGCTTTCTTT. Its protein is CSAARVHTEAFF.

This clonotype was counted between two and nine times. This CDR3 reads CATSRGGTSNTGELFF. The CDR3 nucleotides read TGTGCCACCAGCAGAGGGGGGACATCGAACACCGGGGAGCTGTTTTTT. This chain links TRBV15 with TRBJ2-2, with D maybe TRBD1 (6 bases). Trimming pared 1 base from V and 0 bases from J, leaving 9 bases between. Germline CDR1 is LNHNV and CDR2 is YYDKDF (reference sequence). CDR3 length: 16 amino acids.

The chain uses TRBV5-1 and TRBJ2-5, with no clear D. Germline CDR1 reads SGHRS; CDR2 reads YFSETQ. With 0 bases removed from V and 5 bases from J, the gap between germline ends came to 8 bases. There are 13 residues in the CDR3. CDR3 nucleotides: TGCGCCAGCAGCTTGGCACCTGCCGAGACCCAGTACTTC. Amino acids: CASSLAPAETQYF.

The CDR3 coding sequence is TGTGCCAGCAGCCAGGGCCAGGGAACCCCCCCGACCGATACTCCGAGATATGGCTACACCTTC. It specifies CASSQGQGTPPTDTPRYGYTF. J is TRBJ1-2 and V is TRBV7-9, with D perhaps matching TRBD1 (5 bases). CDR3 length equals 21 residues. CDR1 and CDR2 (germline): SEHNR, FQNEAQ (reference sequence). The V and J ends lost 5 bases and 5 bases respectively, with 36 bases between them.

This sequence joins TRBV5-1 and TRBJ1-3; 7 bases fit TRBD1. This CDR3 has 14 amino acids. Trimming removed 3 bases from V and 0 bases from J; junction bases left unmatched: 0. The germline gives CDR1 SGHRS, CDR2 YFSETQ. The CDR3 nucleotides are TGCGCCAGCAGCTCAGGGGGCTCTGGAAACACCATATATTTT. Its translation: CASSSGGSGNTIYF. Full variable domain (outside the CDR3, taken from reference TRBV5-1 and TRBJ1-3): KAGVTQTPRYLIKTRGQQVTLSCSPISGHRSVSWYQQTPGQGLQFLFEYFSETQRNKGNFPGRFSGRQFSNSRSEMNVSTLELGDSALYLCASSSGGSGNTIYFGEGSWLTVV.

Many counts were recorded for this clonotype. The chain uses TRBV24-1 and TRBJ2-3; D may match TRBD1 or TRBD2 (5 bases each). Trimming cost V 6 bases and J 3 bases, with 24 bases left between them. CDR3 length: 18 residues. Germline V lookup: CDR1 KGHDR, CDR2 SFDVKD. CDR3 amino acids: CATSPNLGMGVTTDTQYF. CDR3 DNA: TGTGCCACCAGTCCGAATTTGGGTATGGGGGTAACAACAGATACGCAGTATTTT.

This clonotype came up many times. The rearrangement joins TRBV18 to TRBJ1-2, with D perhaps TRBD1 (6 bases). The ends were cut back, 6 bases at V and 3 bases at J, with 11 bases in the middle. The germline CDR1 and CDR2 sequences are KGHSH and LQKENI. There are 13 residues in the CDR3. Here the CDR3 DNA reads TGTGCCAGCTCGCTCCAGGGGCACTATGGCTACACCTTC. Its translation: CASSLQGHYGYTF. Filled out from reference TRBV18 and TRBJ1-2, the complete variable domain reads NAGVMQNPRHLVRRRGQEARLRCSPMKGHSHVYWYRQLPEEGLKFMVYLQKENIIDESGMPKERFSAEFPKEGPSILRIQQVVRGDSAAYFCASSLQGHYGYTFGSGTRLTVV.

In this sample, this clonotype turned up a few times. The chain carries TRBV19 and TRBJ2-7, with a weak D call TRBD2 (5 bases). CDR1 LNHDA and CDR2 SQIVND come from the germline V gene (reference sequence). This CDR3 has 19 amino acids. Trimming shortened V by 4 bases and J by 2 bases, and 27 bases separated the two germline ends. CDR3 protein: CASSKTPAFITTGAYEQYF. CDR3 DNA: TGTGCCAGTAGTAAGACCCCGGCCTTCATAACTACCGGGGCCTACGAGCAGTACTTC.

The rearrangement links TRBV10-3 to TRBJ1-4, with D possibly matching TRBD1 (5 bases). The CDR3 consists of 14 residues. V was trimmed by 4 bases and J by 8 bases, leaving 14 bases between them. CDR1 and CDR2 (germline): ENHRY, SYGVKD. CDR3 sequence: CAISAGGSTEKLFF. In nucleotides, the CDR3 is TGTGCCATCAGTGCCGGGGGTTCTACCGAAAAACTGTTTTTT.

This clonotype turned up a few times. This sequence joins TRBV10-3 and TRBJ2-3; 8 bases map to TRBD1. V lost 5 bases, J lost 2 bases, and 9 bases stayed unmatched. Germline V CDR1 and CDR2: ENHRY, SYGVKD. This CDR3 spans 16 amino acids. The CDR3 sequence: CAISYAGTGDTDTQYF. In nucleotides, the CDR3 is TGTGCCATCAGTTACGCCGGGACAGGCGACACAGATACGCAGTATTTT.

In its sample, this clonotype was seen a few times. This chain joins TRBV7-9 and TRBJ2-1; 12 bases line up with TRBD2. V gave up 3 bases and J gave up 0 bases; unmatched junction bases: 6. Germline assignment: CDR1 SEHNR and CDR2 FQNEAQ (reference sequence). The CDR3 has 18 residues. CDR3 loop: CASSFGTSGFSSYNEQFF. The CDR3 nucleotides read TGTGCCAGCAGCTTCGGGACTAGCGGGTTTAGCTCCTACAATGAGCAGTTCTTC. The full variable domain, completed using reference TRBV7-9 and TRBJ2-1, is DTGVSQNPRHKITKRGQNVTFRCDPISEHNRLYWYRQTLGQGPEFLTYFQNEAQLEKSRLLSDRFSAERPKGSFSTLEIQRTEQGDSAMYLCASSFGTSGFSSYNEQFFGPGTRLTVL.

This clonotype was found once. The chain employs TRBV19 and TRBJ1-6; D is possibly TRBD1 (6 bases). The V and J ends lost 4 bases and 7 bases respectively, with 11 bases between them. The CDR3 has 14 amino acids. Germline V gene lookup returns CDR1 LNHDA and CDR2 SQIVND (reference sequence). The CDR3 loop reads CASSKTGVNSPLHF. For the CDR3, the DNA is TGTGCCAGTAGTAAGACAGGTGTCAATTCACCCCTCCACTTT.

This clonotype was seen a handful of times. The V and J genes are TRBV12-3 or TRBV12-4 and TRBJ2-3, with 7 bases matching TRBD1. The CDR3 has 15 residues. V shed 6 bases, J shed 1 base, and the junction held 7 bases outside the gene matches. The CDR3 nucleotides are TGTGCCAGCAGACACGACAGGGCGGGCACAGATACGCAGTATTTT. The encoded protein is CASRHDRAGTDTQYF.

V is TRBV29-1 and J is TRBJ2-5, with 12 bases fitting TRBD2. Germline CDR1 reads SQVTM; CDR2 reads ANQGSEA. With V trimmed by 1 base and J by 1 base, 13 bases remained unmatched. The length of the CDR3 is 19 residues. CDR3 loop: CSVEGDQRLAGALQETQYF. The CDR3 bases are TGCAGCGTTGAAGGGGACCAAAGACTAGCGGGGGCCCTCCAAGAGACCCAGTACTTC.

Regarding this clonotype: One base away lies a much larger clone, so this may be a sequencing read error. This chain links TRBV5-1 with TRBJ2-3, with 9 bases aligning to TRBD2. The V segment lost 1 base and the J segment 6 bases; nucleotides outside the gene matches: 9. The germline CDR1 and CDR2 sequences are SGHRS and YFSETQ. The CDR3 runs to 16 residues. For the CDR3, the DNA is TGCGCCAGCAGCTTGTCTAGCGGGGCCCCAAGTGATACGCAGTATTTT. This encodes CASSLSSGAPSDTQYF.